The entry below gives a single T cell receptor beta chain sequence along with its context. Its ends do not fully match the called genes, so a read error is possible. The CDR3 loop spans 17 amino acids. Germline CDR1 and CDR2: SSHAT and FNYEAQ (reference sequence). This record comes from a study of T cell changes during pregnancy in multiple sclerosis. Profiling relied on immunoSEQ multiplex PCR, and the TCRdb table lists in-frame clones only, not all of them. The sample shows about 69,000 clones, roughly 90% of them seen only once. The J gene is TRBJ2-5, the V gene TRBV7-7; a weak D match, TRBD1 (6 bases). The clonotype was recovered from a female donor with multiple sclerosis, enrolled in a pregnancy study. Sample: peripheral blood, taken in the third trimester of pregnancy. The CDR3 reads CASSLGLGRGAQETQYF. In DNA form, the CDR3 reads TGTGCTAGCAGCTTAGGGTTAGGCAGGGGTGCCCAAGAGACCCAGTACTTC.